This T cell receptor beta chain was recovered during a study of blood T cell repertoires in COVID-19. Trimming removed 4 bases from V and 7 bases from J, with 17 bases in between. Germline V CDR1 and CDR2: SQVTM, ANQGSEA. This CDR3 is 14 amino acids long. The protocol was immunoSEQ multiplex PCR, while the TCRdb copy is restricted to in-frame clones and leaves out a portion. The data contain approximately 170,000 clones, 88% of them seen just once; the ten biggest clones take up about 8.4%. The specimen sequenced was PBMCs or T cells enriched from blood (not recorded which). The clonotype was recovered from a woman aged 18-29 years who had recovered from COVID-19. The gene calls are TRBV29-1 and TRBJ2-1; D possibly corresponds to TRBD1 (5 bases). CDR3 loop: CSVGRQGGVNEQFF. The CDR3 nucleotides are TGCAGCGTTGGCAGGCAGGGTGGGGTGAATGAGCAGTTCTTC.